Here is one T cell receptor (beta chain) with its context. Its specificity is not known. This entry comes from a study of resident and recirculating memory T cells in vitiligo. Study as a whole: Shave-biopsy epidermis from lesional and nonlesional skin was sequenced alongside PBMCs. The study, taken as a whole, reports: No single dominant TCR clone appeared; lesion clonality varied. TCR sequences were not conserved across biopsy sites or patients.

Germline CDR1 is MNHNY and CDR2 is SVGAGI (reference sequence). The CDR3 covers 14 residues. The V end was cut by 5 bases, the J end by 12 bases, with 17 bases between. Method: immunoSEQ multiplex PCR; TCRdb's copy keeps in-frame clones and lacks some. The sample includes 70,000 to 75,000 clones, just over 90% of them seen just once. The chain has TRBV6-6 and TRBJ1-6; possibly TRBD1 for D (6 bases). The sequence came from a male donor with vitiligo. The sequenced sample was blood. The CDR3 DNA reads TGTGCCAGCAGTGCCGGGACAAAGGGAGAACCCCTCCACTTT. Amino acids: CASSAGTKGEPLHF.